Below, 30 T cell receptor beta chains from the same sample are listed, as sequenced in a study of T cells expressing NK-cell markers. Reprocessing the 5' RACE reads, TCRdb reports a single entry for every CDR3 protein and omits DNA. Its table lists about 550,000 distinct CDR3 sequences. Specimen: blood T cells: a sorted CD56 or NKG2C T cell subset, CD4+ or CD8+ T cells, or bulk PBMC T cells (not recorded which). The receptors were sampled from a man younger than 35 in good health.

This chain connects TRBV27 to TRBJ1-2; TCRdb proposes TRBD1, but this gene call is untestable without DNA. This CDR3 has 18 amino acids. Germline loops: CDR1 MNHEY, CDR2 SMNVEV (reference sequence). CDR3 sequence reads: CASSSDRAGTGGLGGYTF.

The rearrangement joins TRBV15 to TRBJ2-1. This CDR3 contains 14 residues. Germline loops: CDR1 LNHNV, CDR2 YYDKDF (reference sequence). The chain's CDR3 is CATSRQQITGEQFF.

The chain joins TRBV4-1 to TRBJ2-3; TCRdb's D call, TRBD1, is unchecked because there is no DNA. This CDR3 is 14 amino acids long. Germline V gene data show CDR1 as MGHRA and CDR2 as YSYEKL. CDR3 sequence reads: CASSQLQGADTQYF.

The chain links TRBV12-3 or TRBV12-4 to TRBJ1-1; the TRBD1 assignment by TCRdb is unverifiable without DNA. The CDR3 is made up of 15 amino acids. Here the CDR3 reads CASSLTGPMNTEAFF.

The V and J genes are TRBV5-5 and TRBJ2-7; no DNA is available, so the TRBD2 call from TCRdb remains unchecked. Germline V CDR1 and CDR2: SGHKS, YYEKEE (reference sequence). The CDR3 loop spans 14 amino acids. The CDR3 is CASSFWGLAGEQYF.

The chain has TRBV9 and TRBJ2-5; TCRdb gives TRBD1 as the D gene, but with no DNA this cannot be confirmed. Looked up from germline, CDR1 is SGDLS and CDR2 is YYNGEE. The CDR3 has 15 amino acids. CDR3 in amino acids: CASSVVGDGQETQYF.

This rearrangement joins TRBV12-3 or TRBV12-4 to TRBJ2-4; TCRdb gives TRBD1 as the D gene, but with no DNA this cannot be confirmed. The CDR3 loop spans 17 amino acids. The CDR3 is CASSFLGAQVAKNIQYF.

The chain uses TRBV27 and TRBJ2-1; TCRdb calls TRBD2, which cannot be checked without DNA. CDR1 and CDR2 (germline): MNHEY, SMNVEV (reference sequence). The CDR3 has 17 amino acids. The chain's CDR3 is CATAHPLGREKINEQFF.

The chain has TRBV20-1 and TRBJ1-1. Germline V gene lookup returns CDR1 DFQATT and CDR2 SNEGSKA (reference sequence). The CDR3 is 15 residues long. Here the CDR3 reads CSARALGQLDTEAFF.

V and J are TRBV27 and TRBJ2-5; checking the TCRdb D call of TRBD1 is not possible without DNA. This CDR3 has 16 amino acids. Germline CDR1 reads MNHEY; CDR2 reads SMNVEV (reference sequence). CDR3 protein: CASSPTGGDRRETQYF.

The rearrangement links TRBV10-3 to TRBJ1-1; TCRdb indicates TRBD1, and absent DNA this call remains unverified. This CDR3 contains 19 residues. Per the germline V gene, CDR1 is ENHRY and CDR2 is SYGVKD. CDR3 region: CAISAPRTAGQKSNTEAFF.

The V gene is TRBV5-1, the J gene TRBJ2-1; no DNA is available, so the TRBD1 call from TCRdb remains unchecked. Germline V lookup: CDR1 SGHRS, CDR2 YFSETQ. This CDR3 has 14 residues. The CDR3 loop reads CASSDSGSSYEQFF.

V gene TRBV6-2 or TRBV6-3 combines with J gene TRBJ1-5; without DNA, the TCRdb call of TRBD1 cannot be checked. The V gene's germline CDR1 is MNHEY and CDR2 SVGEGT. The CDR3 has 14 residues. The CDR3: CASRVQGMGQPQHF.

The chain carries TRBV5-1 and TRBJ2-7; without DNA, the TCRdb call of TRBD1 cannot be checked. The CDR3 sequence is 14 residues long. Germline-derived CDR1 and CDR2 are SGHRS and YFSETQ. The CDR3 reads CASSLDRGGYEQYF. Full variable domain (rest looked up from reference TRBV5-1 and TRBJ2-7): KAGVTQTPRYLIKTRGQQVTLSCSPISGHRSVSWYQQTPGQGLQFLFEYFSETQRNKGNFPGRFSGRQFSNSRSEMNVSTLELGDSALYLCASSLDRGGYEQYFGPGTRLTVT.

The chain links TRBV5-1 to TRBJ2-3; TCRdb outputs TRBD2, but without DNA this stays unchecked. The CDR3 covers 15 residues. The germline V gene has CDR1 SGHRS and CDR2 YFSETQ. CDR3 residues: CASSPLAEGKDTQYF.

This sequence joins TRBV27 and TRBJ2-7; TCRdb's D call, TRBD2, is unchecked because there is no DNA. This CDR3 is 16 amino acids long. Per germline, CDR1 MNHEY and CDR2 SMNVEV (reference sequence). The CDR3 here is CASSWTSGSLAYEQYF.

V is TRBV29-1 and J is TRBJ2-7; the TRBD2 assignment by TCRdb is unverifiable without DNA. Germline CDR1 is SQVTM and CDR2 is ANQGSEA. CDR3 length: 13 residues. The CDR3 sequence: CSVSGPFAYEQYF.

The chain couples TRBV7-6 to TRBJ2-2; the D call of TRBD2 rests on TCRdb alone, since no DNA is present to check it. Germline CDR1 is SGHVS and CDR2 is FNYEAQ. The CDR3 totals 21 residues. This CDR3 is CASSSPGRPKAGALDTGELFF.

The rearrangement joins TRBV5-1 to TRBJ2-1; lacking DNA, the TRBD1 call made by TCRdb goes unchecked. The CDR3 consists of 15 residues. The germline CDR1 and CDR2 sequences are SGHRS and YFSETQ. CDR3 residues: CASSLGSTENNEQFF.

This rearrangement joins TRBV29-1 to TRBJ1-1; TCRdb designates TRBD1, a call that cannot be tested without DNA. Germline assignment: CDR1 SQVTM and CDR2 ANQGSEA. The length of the CDR3 is 12 residues. This CDR3 is CSASRDRGEAFF.

The CDR3 region is CASSHRGSNQPQHF. The chain recombines TRBV3-1 with TRBJ1-5; checking the TCRdb D call of TRBD1 is not possible without DNA. Germline CDR1 is LGHDT and CDR2 is YNNKEL (reference sequence). CDR3 length: 14 amino acids.

This chain links TRBV6-1 with TRBJ2-3; TCRdb's D call, TRBD1, is unchecked because there is no DNA. Looked up from germline, CDR1 is MNHNS and CDR2 is SASEGT. There are 13 residues in the CDR3. The CDR3 loop is CASSETGADTQYF.

The chain employs TRBV30 and TRBJ1-1; TCRdb's D call, TRBD1, is unchecked because there is no DNA. Germline V gene lookup returns CDR1 GTSNPN and CDR2 SVGIG (reference sequence). The length of the CDR3 is 12 residues. The CDR3 protein is CAWSVRGRGAFF.

The V and J genes are TRBV2 and TRBJ2-2; TCRdb lists TRBD2, though no DNA is available to test this call. Germline CDR1 is SNHLY and CDR2 is FYNNEI. The CDR3 runs 13 residues. The CDR3 here is CASSGALFGELFF.

The V gene is TRBV20-1, the J gene TRBJ1-1. Germline V gives CDR1 DFQATT, CDR2 SNEGSKA (reference sequence). This CDR3 comprises 13 residues. This CDR3 reads CSARLRRNTEAFF.

This chain links TRBV12-3 or TRBV12-4 with TRBJ2-3; checking the TCRdb D call of TRBD2 is not possible without DNA. This CDR3 has 18 amino acids. The CDR3 loop is CASTGTSGRALATDTQYF.

The genes are TRBV3-1 and TRBJ1-4; TCRdb outputs TRBD1, but without DNA this stays unchecked. This CDR3 contains 14 residues. CDR1 LGHDT and CDR2 YNNKEL come from the germline V gene (reference sequence). CDR3 loop: CASSQHRGNEKLFF.

The J gene is TRBJ2-3, the V gene TRBV20-1. The CDR3 covers 16 residues. The germline V gene encodes CDR1 DFQATT and CDR2 SNEGSKA (reference sequence). This CDR3 is CSARDESLQYTDTQYF.

The rearrangement joins TRBV5-8 to TRBJ1-1. From germline, CDR1 is SGHTS and CDR2 YDEGEE. CDR3 length: 16 amino acids. The CDR3 sequence is CASSARRPRGSAEAFF.

V usage is TRBV2 and J usage is TRBJ2-3; TCRdb selects TRBD1, and the lack of DNA leaves this call unchecked. The germline gives CDR1 SNHLY, CDR2 FYNNEI. There are 15 residues in the CDR3. The CDR3 here is CASSVRTLGEDTQYF.